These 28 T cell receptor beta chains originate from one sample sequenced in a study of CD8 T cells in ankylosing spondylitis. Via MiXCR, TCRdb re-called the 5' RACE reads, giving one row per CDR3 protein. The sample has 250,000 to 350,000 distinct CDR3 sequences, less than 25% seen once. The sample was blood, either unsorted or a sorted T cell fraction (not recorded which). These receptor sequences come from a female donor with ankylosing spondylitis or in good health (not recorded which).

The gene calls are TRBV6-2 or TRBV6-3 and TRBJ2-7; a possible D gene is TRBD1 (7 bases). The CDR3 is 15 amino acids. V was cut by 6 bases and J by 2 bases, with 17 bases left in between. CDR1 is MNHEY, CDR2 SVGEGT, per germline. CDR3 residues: CASSRTRGAPYEQYF. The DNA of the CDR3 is TGTGCCAGCAGCCGGACCAGGGGGGCCCCCTACGAGCAGTACTTC.

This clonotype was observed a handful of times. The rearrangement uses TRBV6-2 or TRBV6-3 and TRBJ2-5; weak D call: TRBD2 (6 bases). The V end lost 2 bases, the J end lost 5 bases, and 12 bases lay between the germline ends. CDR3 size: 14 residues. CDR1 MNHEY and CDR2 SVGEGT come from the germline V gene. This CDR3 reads CASSYRPTRETQYF. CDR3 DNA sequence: TGTGCCAGCAGTTACCGGCCGACTAGGGAGACCCAGTACTTC.

CDR3 DNA sequence: TGTGCCAGCAGCTCAGGACTCCGTGGAGGCGATACGCAGTATTTT. The encoded protein is CASSSGLRGGDTQYF. The V and J genes are TRBV7-8 and TRBJ2-3; possibly TRBD2 for D (5 bases). Germline CDR1 SGHVS, CDR2 FQNEAQ. The length of the CDR3 is 15 residues. The V and J ends lost 4 bases and 6 bases respectively, with 17 bases between them.

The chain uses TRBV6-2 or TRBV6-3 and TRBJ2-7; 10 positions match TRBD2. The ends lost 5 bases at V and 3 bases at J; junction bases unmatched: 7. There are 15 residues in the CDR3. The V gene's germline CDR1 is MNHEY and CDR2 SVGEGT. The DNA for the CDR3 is TGTGCCAGCAGTATACCGTTAGCGGGAGGCTACGAGCAGTACTTC. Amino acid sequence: CASSIPLAGGYEQYF.

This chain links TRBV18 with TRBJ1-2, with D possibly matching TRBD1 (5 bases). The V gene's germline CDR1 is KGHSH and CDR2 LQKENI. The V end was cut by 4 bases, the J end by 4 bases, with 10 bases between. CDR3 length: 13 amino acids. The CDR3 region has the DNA TGTGCCAGCTCACAACCGGGACTCTATGGCTACACCTTC. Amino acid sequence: CASSQPGLYGYTF.

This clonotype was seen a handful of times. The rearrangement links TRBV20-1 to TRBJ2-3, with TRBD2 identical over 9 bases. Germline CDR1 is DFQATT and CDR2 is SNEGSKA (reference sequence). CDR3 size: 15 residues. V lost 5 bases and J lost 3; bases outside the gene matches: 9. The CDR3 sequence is CSAESSGVRTDTQYF. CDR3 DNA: TGCAGTGCTGAGTCTAGCGGGGTACGGACAGATACGCAGTATTTT.

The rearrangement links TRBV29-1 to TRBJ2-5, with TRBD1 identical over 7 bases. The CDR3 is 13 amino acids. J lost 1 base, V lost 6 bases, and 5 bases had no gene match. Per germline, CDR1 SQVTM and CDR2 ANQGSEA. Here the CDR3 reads CSVNRGTQETQYF. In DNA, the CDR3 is TGCAGCGTAAACAGGGGCACCCAAGAGACCCAGTACTTC.

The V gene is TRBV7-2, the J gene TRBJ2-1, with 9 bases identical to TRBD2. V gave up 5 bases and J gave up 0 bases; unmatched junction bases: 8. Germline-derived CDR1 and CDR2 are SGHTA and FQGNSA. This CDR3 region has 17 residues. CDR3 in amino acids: CASSVGLAPSSYNEQFF. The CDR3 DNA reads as TGTGCCAGCAGCGTTGGACTAGCGCCGAGCTCCTACAATGAGCAGTTCTTC.

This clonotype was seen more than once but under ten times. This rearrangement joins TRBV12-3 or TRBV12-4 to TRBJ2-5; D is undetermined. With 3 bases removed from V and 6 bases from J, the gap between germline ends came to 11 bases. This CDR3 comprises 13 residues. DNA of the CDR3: TGTGCCAGCAGTTTTGGTCTTCTGAAGACCCAGTACTTC. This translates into CASSFGLLKTQYF.

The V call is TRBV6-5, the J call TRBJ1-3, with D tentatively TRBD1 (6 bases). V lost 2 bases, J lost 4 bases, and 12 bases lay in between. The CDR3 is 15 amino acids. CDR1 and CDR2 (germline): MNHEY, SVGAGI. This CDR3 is CASSYPTGSGNTIYF. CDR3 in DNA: TGTGCCAGCAGTTACCCGACAGGTTCAGGAAACACCATATATTTT.

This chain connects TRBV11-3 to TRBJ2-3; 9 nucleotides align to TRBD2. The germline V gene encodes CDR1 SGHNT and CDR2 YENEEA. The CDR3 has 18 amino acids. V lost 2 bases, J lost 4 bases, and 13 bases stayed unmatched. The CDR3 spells CASSLSSSGSLSADTQYF. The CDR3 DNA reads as TGTGCCAGCAGCTTATCGAGTAGCGGGAGCCTCAGCGCAGATACGCAGTATTTT.

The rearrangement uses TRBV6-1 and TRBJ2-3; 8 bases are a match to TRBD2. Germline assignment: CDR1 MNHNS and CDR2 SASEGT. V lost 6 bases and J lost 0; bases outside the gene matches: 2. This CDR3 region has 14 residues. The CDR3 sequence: CASSRGGSTDTQYF. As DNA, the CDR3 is TGTGCCAGCAGCCGGGGGGGGAGCACAGATACGCAGTATTTT.

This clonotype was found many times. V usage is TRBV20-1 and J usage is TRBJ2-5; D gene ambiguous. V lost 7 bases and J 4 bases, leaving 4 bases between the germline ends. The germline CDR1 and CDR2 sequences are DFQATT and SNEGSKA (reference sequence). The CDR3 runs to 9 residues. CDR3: CSVGETQYF. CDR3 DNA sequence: TGCAGTGTCGGAGAGACCCAGTACTTC.

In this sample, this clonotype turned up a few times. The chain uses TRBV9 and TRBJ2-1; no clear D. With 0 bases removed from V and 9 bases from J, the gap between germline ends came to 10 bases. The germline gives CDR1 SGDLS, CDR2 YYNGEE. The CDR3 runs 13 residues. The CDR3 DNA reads TGTGCCAGCAGCGTAGTCCCGGTTGGTGAGCAGTTCTTC. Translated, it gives CASSVVPVGEQFF.

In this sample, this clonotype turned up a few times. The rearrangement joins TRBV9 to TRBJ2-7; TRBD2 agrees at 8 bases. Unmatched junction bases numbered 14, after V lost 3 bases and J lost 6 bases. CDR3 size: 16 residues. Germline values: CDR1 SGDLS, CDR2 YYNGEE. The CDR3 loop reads CASSASPGLGFSEQYF. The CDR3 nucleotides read TGTGCCAGCAGCGCGTCACCGGGACTAGGGTTCAGCGAGCAGTACTTC.

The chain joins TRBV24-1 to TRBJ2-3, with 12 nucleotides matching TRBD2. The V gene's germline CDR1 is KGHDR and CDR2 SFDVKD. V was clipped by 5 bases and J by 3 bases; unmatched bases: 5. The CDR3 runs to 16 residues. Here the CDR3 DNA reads TGTGCCACCAGTGTGACTAGCGGGAGTGGTACAGATACGCAGTATTTT. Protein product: CATSVTSGSGTDTQYF.

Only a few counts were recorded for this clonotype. This CDR3 reads CASRFTGTSSYEQYF. In DNA form, the CDR3 reads TGTGCCAGCAGATTTACCGGGACTAGCTCCTACGAGCAGTACTTC. The V call is TRBV7-8, the J call TRBJ2-7; 8 positions match TRBD2. Germline V lookup: CDR1 SGHVS, CDR2 FQNEAQ. There are 15 residues in the CDR3. J was trimmed by 0 bases and V by 6 bases; bases with no gene match: 7.

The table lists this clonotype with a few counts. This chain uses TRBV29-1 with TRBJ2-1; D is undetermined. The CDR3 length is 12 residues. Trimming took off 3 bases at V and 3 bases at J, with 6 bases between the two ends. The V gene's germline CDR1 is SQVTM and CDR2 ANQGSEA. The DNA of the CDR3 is TGCAGCGTTGAGGGCTTCTACAATGAGCAGTTCTTC. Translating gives CSVEGFYNEQFF.

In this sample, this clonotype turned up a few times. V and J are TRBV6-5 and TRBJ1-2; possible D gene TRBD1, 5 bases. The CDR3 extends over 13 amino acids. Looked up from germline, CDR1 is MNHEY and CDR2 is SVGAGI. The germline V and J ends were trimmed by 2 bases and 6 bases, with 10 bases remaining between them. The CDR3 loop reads CASSYGWGDGYTF. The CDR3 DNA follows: TGTGCCAGCAGTTACGGGTGGGGGGATGGCTACACCTTC.

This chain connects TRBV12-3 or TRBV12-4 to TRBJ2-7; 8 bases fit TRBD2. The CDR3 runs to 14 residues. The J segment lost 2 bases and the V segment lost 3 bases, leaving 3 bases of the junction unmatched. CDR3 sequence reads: CASSFERGPYEQYF. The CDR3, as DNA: TGTGCCAGCAGTTTTGAGCGGGGGCCCTACGAGCAGTACTTC.

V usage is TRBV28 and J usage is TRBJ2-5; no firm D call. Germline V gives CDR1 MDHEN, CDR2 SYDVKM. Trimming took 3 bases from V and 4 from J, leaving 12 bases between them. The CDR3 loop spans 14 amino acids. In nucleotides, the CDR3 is TGTGCCAGCAGTTTGGTAGGCGGTGGAGAGACCCAGTACTTC. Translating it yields CASSLVGGGETQYF.

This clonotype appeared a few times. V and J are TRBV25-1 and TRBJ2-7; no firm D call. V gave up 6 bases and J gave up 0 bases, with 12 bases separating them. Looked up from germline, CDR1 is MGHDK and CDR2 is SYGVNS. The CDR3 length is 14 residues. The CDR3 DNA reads TGTGCCAGCAGAGTAGGGTCCAGCTCCTACGAGCAGTACTTC. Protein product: CASRVGSSSYEQYF.

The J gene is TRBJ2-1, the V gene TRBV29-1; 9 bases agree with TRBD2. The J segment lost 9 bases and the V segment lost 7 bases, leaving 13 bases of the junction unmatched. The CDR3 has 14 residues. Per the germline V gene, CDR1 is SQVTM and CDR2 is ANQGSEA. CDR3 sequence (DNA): TGCAGCGCCCCCAGTGCGGGAGGGCCGGGTGAGCAGTTCTTC. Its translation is CSAPSAGGPGEQFF.

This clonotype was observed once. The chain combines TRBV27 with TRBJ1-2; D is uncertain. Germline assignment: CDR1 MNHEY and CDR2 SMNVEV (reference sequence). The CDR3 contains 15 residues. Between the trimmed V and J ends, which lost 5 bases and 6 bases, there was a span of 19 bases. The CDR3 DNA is TGTGCCAGCAGTGCTACTCCGGGCCCAGTGGATGGCTACACCTTC. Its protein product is CASSATPGPVDGYTF.

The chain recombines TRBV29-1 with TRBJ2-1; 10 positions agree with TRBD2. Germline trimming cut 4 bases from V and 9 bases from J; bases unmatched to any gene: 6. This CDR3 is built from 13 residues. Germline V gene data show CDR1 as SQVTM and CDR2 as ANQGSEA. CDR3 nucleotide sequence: TGCAGCGTTGGGGGGGCTAGCGGGAGTGAGCAGTTCTTC. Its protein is CSVGGASGSEQFF.

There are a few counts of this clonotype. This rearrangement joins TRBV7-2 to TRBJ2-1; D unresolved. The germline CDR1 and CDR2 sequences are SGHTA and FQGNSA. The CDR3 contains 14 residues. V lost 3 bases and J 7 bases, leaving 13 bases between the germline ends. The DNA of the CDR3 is TGTGCCAGCAGCTTCCCGCGACTTAATAATGAGCAGTTCTTC. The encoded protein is CASSFPRLNNEQFF.

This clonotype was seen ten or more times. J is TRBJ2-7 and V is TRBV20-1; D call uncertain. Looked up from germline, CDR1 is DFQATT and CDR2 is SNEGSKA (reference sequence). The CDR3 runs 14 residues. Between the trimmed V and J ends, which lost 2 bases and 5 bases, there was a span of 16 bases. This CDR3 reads CSARHPASINEQYF. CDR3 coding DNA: TGCAGTGCTAGACACCCGGCTAGTATCAACGAGCAGTACTTC.

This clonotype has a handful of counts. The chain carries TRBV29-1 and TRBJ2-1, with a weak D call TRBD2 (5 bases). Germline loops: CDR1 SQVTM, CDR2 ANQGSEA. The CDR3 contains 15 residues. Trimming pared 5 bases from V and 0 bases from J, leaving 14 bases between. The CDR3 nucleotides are TGCAGCGTTCCGGAAGCGGCGAGCTCCTACAATGAGCAGTTCTTC. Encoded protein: CSVPEAASSYNEQFF.